This T cell receptor beta chain was found in a study of beta chain features in type 1 diabetes. General study points: Shortening that was moderate but significant affected the TCRB CDR3s of Type 1 diabetes patients in all four CD4+ subsets. Patients with type 1 diabetes showed fewer VDJ junction insertions and more deletions.

CD45RO/CCR7/CD25/CD127/CD95/CD27 staining was used to isolate CD4+ naive, central memory, regulatory and stem cell-like memory cells by sorting. Expressed TCRB transcripts were sequenced, since all the RNA that had been isolated was reverse transcribed. Produced via immunoSEQ multiplex PCR; TCRdb's table is partial and in-frame only. The data show under 300,000 clones, 16% seen once. There are a few counts of this clone. Its target is not known. The CDR3 covers 15 residues. In germline, CDR1 is LGHNA, CDR2 YSLEER. Trimming stripped 0 bases from V and 6 bases from J, with 11 bases between. The chain combines TRBV4-3 with TRBJ2-2; D is undetermined. This TCR came from a man under 40 with type 1 diabetes. Sequenced: naive CD4+ T cells from blood. The CDR3 DNA reads TGCGCCAGCAGCCAAGATCTGAGGCTTCCCGGGGAGCTGTTTTTT. This codes for CASSQDLRLPGELFF.